Listed below are T cell receptor beta chains from one sample, sequenced in a study of molecular identifiers for immune sequencing clone quantification. TCRdb called the PCR reads again in MiXCR, with one record for every CDR3 protein. The sample lists approximately 59,000 distinct CDR3 sequences, roughly 20% seen once, with under 2% in the top ten. Material: naive CD8+ T cells from blood, with Jurkat cell RNA spiked in. Receptors originate from a human donor in good health. Some libraries in this study had Jurkat cell RNA spiked in. Each CDR3 is given with its conserved first and last residue. D genes are given only for firm matches. For some rows the clone size is stated as once, few or many, or as a class when expanded; others skip it.

TRBV28	.	.	TRBJ1-5	CASKMGGVGNQPQHF	TGTGCCAGTAAAATGGGAGGGGTTGGCAATCAGCCCCAGCATTTT
TRBV14	.	.	TRBJ2-7	CASSQESNSWAYEQYF	TGTGCCAGCAGCCAAGAGAGTAACAGTTGGGCCTACGAGCAGTACTTC
TRBV7-2	TRBD1	many	TRBJ2-1	CASSPWVGQGYNEQFF	TGTGCCAGCAGCCCTTGGGTGGGACAGGGCTACAATGAGCAGTTCTTC
TRBV20-1	TRBD1	few	TRBJ2-7	CSARPNRGQGTYEQYF	TGCAGTGCTAGACCTAACAGGGGGCAGGGGACCTACGAGCAGTACTTC
TRBV24-1	.	many	TRBJ2-3	CATSDLAVSTSDTDTQYF	TGTGCCACCAGTGATTTGGCGGTTTCTACCAGCGACACAGATACGCAGTATTTT
TRBV13	TRBD1	many	TRBJ2-7	CASSPDRSYEQYF	TGTGCCAGCAGCCCGGACAGGAGCTACGAGCAGTACTTC
TRBV30	TRBD1	many	TRBJ1-1	CAWNPGQGAEAFF	TGTGCCTGGAACCCGGGACAGGGGGCTGAAGCTTTCTTT
TRBV12-5	.	once	TRBJ1-1	CASGLERGANTEAFF	TGTGCTAGTGGTTTGGAGAGGGGAGCGAACACTGAAGCTTTCTTT
TRBV27	TRBD1	many	TRBJ1-1	CASAPSQGEGATEAFF	TGTGCCAGCGCCCCTTCCCAAGGGGAGGGGGCCACTGAAGCTTTCTTT
TRBV12-3/TRBV12-4	TRBD2	many	TRBJ2-3	CARAGGADTQYF	TGTGCCAGAGCCGGGGGGGCAGATACGCAGTATTTT
TRBV28	TRBD1	many	TRBJ2-3	CASSPRWDSSTDTQYF	TGTGCCAGCAGCCCGCGGTGGGACAGTTCCACAGATACGCAGTATTTT
TRBV20-1	TRBD1	.	TRBJ1-2	CSAIDRDYGYTF	TGCAGTGCCATAGACAGGGACTATGGCTACACCTTC
TRBV6-5	TRBD2	many	TRBJ2-1	CASGTLAGGGEQFF	TGTGCCAGCGGGACCCTAGCGGGAGGTGGAGAGCAGTTCTTC
TRBV20-1	.	.	TRBJ1-2	CSARGKVDIRWGYTF	TGCAGTGCTAGAGGAAAGGTTGACATCCGATGGGGCTACACCTTC
TRBV4-1	.	many	TRBJ2-7	CASTPTPSPSYEQYF	TGCGCCAGCACTCCTACCCCGAGTCCCTCCTACGAGCAGTACTTC
TRBV7-9	.	few	TRBJ1-6	CASSLDPRNSYNSPLHF	TGTGCCAGCAGCTTAGATCCCCGGAATTCCTATAATTCACCCCTCCACTTT
TRBV15	.	few	TRBJ1-1	CATSRDLSGVAEAFF	TGTGCCACCAGCAGAGATCTTTCAGGGGTGGCTGAAGCTTTCTTT
TRBV14	.	many	TRBJ2-3	CASSQTLADTQYF	TGTGCCAGCAGCCAAACCCTAGCGGATACGCAGTATTTT
TRBV29-1	TRBD2	many	TRBJ2-1	CSVDGLAGTNLDEQFF	TGCAGCGTTGATGGGCTGGCCGGGACTAACCTCGATGAGCAGTTCTTC
TRBV5-4	TRBD2	many	TRBJ2-7	CASSLSPGLAGQYEQYF	TGTGCCAGCAGCTTGTCCCCAGGCCTAGCGGGACAGTACGAGCAGTACTTC
TRBV2	.	.	TRBJ1-1	CASSGTEAFF	TGTGCCAGCAGTGGGACTGAAGCTTTCTTT
TRBV29-1	TRBD2	many	TRBJ2-2	CSVEEGGRNTGELFF	TGCAGCGTTGAGGAGGGAGGGAGGAACACCGGGGAGCTGTTTTTT
TRBV5-4	.	many	TRBJ2-7	CASSRRGSAYEQYF	TGTGCCAGCAGTCGGAGAGGGTCAGCCTACGAGCAGTACTTC
TRBV6-5	.	many	TRBJ1-2	CASSPTRSAYGYTF	TGTGCCAGCAGTCCGACAAGGTCCGCCTATGGCTACACCTTC
TRBV28	.	.	TRBJ2-2	CASSSGNTGELFF	TGTGCCAGCAGCTCAGGGAACACCGGGGAGCTGTTTTTT
TRBV20-1	TRBD2	many	TRBJ2-7	CSARDREGVYEQYF	TGCAGTGCTAGAGATCGGGAGGGGGTCTACGAGCAGTACTTC
TRBV29-1	.	many	TRBJ1-1	CSGIQQGMNTEAFF	TGCAGCGGAATCCAACAGGGCATGAACACTGAAGCTTTCTTT
TRBV5-1	.	few	TRBJ2-7	CASSFAFLDEQYF	TGCGCCAGCAGCTTCGCGTTTCTTGACGAGCAGTACTTC
TRBV29-1	.	many	TRBJ2-2	CSVEDGHRNTGELFF	TGCAGCGTTGAAGATGGACACAGGAACACCGGGGAGCTGTTTTTT
TRBV7-9	.	many	TRBJ2-7	CASSNRDGYEQYF	TGTGCCAGCAGCAACCGGGACGGATACGAGCAGTACTTC
TRBV4-3	TRBD2	many	TRBJ2-3	CASSQDPQAGESDTQYF	TGCGCCAGCAGCCAAGATCCGCAAGCGGGAGAATCAGATACGCAGTATTTT
TRBV5-4	.	many	TRBJ2-5	CASGIRNTTSWVETQYF	TGTGCCAGCGGTATTCGGAACACCACCTCCTGGGTAGAGACCCAGTACTTC
TRBV28	.	.	TRBJ1-1	CASSFGEGSTEAFF	TGTGCCAGCAGTTTCGGGGAGGGCAGCACTGAAGCTTTCTTT
TRBV6-6	.	many	TRBJ2-3	CASRPFEDTQYF	TGTGCCAGCAGACCCTTTGAGGATACGCAGTATTTT
TRBV5-6	.	many	TRBJ1-1	CASSLHSVAEAFF	TGTGCCAGCAGCTTGCATTCGGTCGCTGAAGCTTTCTTT
TRBV27	.	many	TRBJ1-5	CASSLAGGPLSNQPQHF	TGTGCCAGCAGTTTAGCGGGGGGTCCCCTTAGCAATCAGCCCCAGCATTTT
TRBV6-5	.	.	TRBJ1-2	CASRPKGQPTDGYTF	TGTGCCAGCAGACCAAAAGGACAGCCCACGGATGGCTACACCTTC
TRBV19	TRBD2	many	TRBJ2-7	CASSISGAGLDEQYF	TGTGCCAGTAGTATAAGTGGAGCGGGACTCGACGAGCAGTACTTC
TRBV2	.	many	TRBJ2-5	CASSGTGAGRAAQYF	TGTGCCAGCAGTGGGACAGGTGCGGGACGCGCGGCCCAGTACTTC